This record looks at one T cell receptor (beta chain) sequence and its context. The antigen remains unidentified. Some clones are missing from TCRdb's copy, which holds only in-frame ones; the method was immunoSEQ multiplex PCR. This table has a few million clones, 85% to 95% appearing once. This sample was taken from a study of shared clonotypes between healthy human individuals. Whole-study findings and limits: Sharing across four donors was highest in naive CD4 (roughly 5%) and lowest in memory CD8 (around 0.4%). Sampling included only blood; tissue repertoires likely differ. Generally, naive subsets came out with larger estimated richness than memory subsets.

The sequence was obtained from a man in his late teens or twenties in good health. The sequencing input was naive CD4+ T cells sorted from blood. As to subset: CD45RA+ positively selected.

CDR3 residues: CASSGQGSSYNSPLHF. The CDR3 nucleotides read TGTGCCAGCAGCGGTCAGGGAAGCTCCTATAATTCACCCCTCCACTTT. The gene calls are TRBV7-2 and TRBJ1-6, with a possible D match to TRBD1 (5 bases). Germline V lookup: CDR1 SGHTA, CDR2 FQGNSA. CDR3 length: 16 amino acids. V was clipped by 5 bases and J by 0 bases, with 11 bases between them. Full variable domain (outside the CDR3, taken from reference TRBV7-2 and TRBJ1-6): GAGVSQSPSNKVTEKGKDVELRCDPISGHTALYWYRQSLGQGLEFLIYFQGNSAPDKSGLPSDRFSAERTGGSVSTLTIQRTQQEDSAVYLCASSGQGSSYNSPLHFGNGTRLTVT.